The 3 T cell receptor beta chains given below trace back to one sample, sequenced in a study of OX40 agonist ivuxolimab in advanced cancers. The method was immunoSEQ multiplex PCR; TCRdb's version includes in-frame clones alone and lacks a portion of them. The sample contains around 60,000 clones, roughly 90% of which appear only once. Sequenced material: CD4+ or CD8+ T cells sorted from blood, taken in a trial of the OX40 agonist ivuxolimab. The receptors stem from an adult with an advanced solid tumor such as melanoma, head and neck, liver or kidney cancer.

The CDR3 DNA sequence: TGTGCCAGCAGTTTGGGACAGGGGACCACTGAAGCTTTCTTT. The encoded protein is CASSLGQGTTEAFF. V gene TRBV27 combines with J gene TRBJ1-1, with 10 bases fitting TRBD1. The CDR3 has 14 amino acids. In germline, CDR1 is MNHEY, CDR2 SMNVEV (reference sequence). J was trimmed by 4 bases and V by 3 bases; bases with no gene match: 2.

The chain uses TRBV7-9 and TRBJ2-3; tentative D call: TRBD2 (6 bases). The CDR3 sequence is 15 residues long. From germline, CDR1 is SEHNR and CDR2 FQNEAQ (reference sequence). Deletions cut 1 base from V and 5 bases from J, with 13 bases between. DNA for the CDR3: TGTGCCAGCAGCTTAGAGGCGGGATGGGGAGATACGCAGTATTTT. This sequence encodes CASSLEAGWGDTQYF.

The V call is TRBV5-1, the J call TRBJ2-1, with D possibly matching TRBD2 (6 bases). The CDR3 is made up of 12 amino acids. Germline values: CDR1 SGHRS, CDR2 YFSETQ. Trimming pared 8 bases from V and 8 bases from J, leaving 14 bases between. The CDR3 loop is CASRAEGHEQFF. As DNA, the CDR3 is TGCGCCAGTCGAGCGGAGGGGCATGAGCAGTTCTTC.